The 25 T cell receptor beta chains below come from one sample, sequenced in a study of blood T cell repertoires in COVID-19. Assay used: immunoSEQ multiplex PCR; TCRdb lists only in-frame clones, some missing. The sample lists approximately 180,000 clones; around 85% were seen once. What was sequenced was peripheral blood. The receptors derive from a human donor with active or convalescent COVID-19. The donor label of this sample is uncertain.

V and J are TRBV7-9 and TRBJ2-3; TRBD2 matches at 8 bases. The CDR3 runs 15 residues. V gave up 5 bases and J gave up 3 bases; unmatched junction bases: 7. CDR1 is SEHNR, CDR2 FQNEAQ, per germline (reference sequence). Written as DNA, the CDR3 is TGTGCCAGCAGCAAGTACGGGGGGGCTACAGATACGCAGTATTTT. It translates to CASSKYGGATDTQYF.

V and J are TRBV5-6 and TRBJ2-7; 7 bases agree with TRBD1. With V trimmed by 5 bases and J by 4 bases, 15 bases remained unmatched. Germline V lookup: CDR1 SGHDT, CDR2 YYEEEE. The CDR3 contains 16 residues. The CDR3 loop is CASRVLRTGISYEQYF. The CDR3 DNA reads TGTGCCAGCAGGGTGTTGAGGACAGGAATTTCGTACGAGCAGTACTTC.

The sample holds a few counts of this clone. J is TRBJ1-2 and V is TRBV6-5; 8 positions agree with TRBD1. With V trimmed by 6 bases and J by 4 bases, 7 bases remained unmatched. The germline V gene has CDR1 MNHEY and CDR2 SVGAGI. The CDR3 is made up of 14 amino acids. DNA for the CDR3: TGTGCCAGCAGGGCCGGTACAGGGGGCTATGGCTACACCTTC. As protein: CASRAGTGGYGYTF.

This sequence joins TRBV11-2 and TRBJ2-7, with 12 bases lining up with TRBD2. CDR1 and CDR2 from the germline V gene are SGHAT and FQNNGV. Trimming removed 3 bases from V and 11 bases from J; junction bases left unmatched: 5. This CDR3 is built from 13 residues. The CDR3 DNA reads TGTGCCAGCAGCTTGAGACTAGCGGGGGAAGAGTACTTC. Protein: CASSLRLAGEEYF.

V is TRBV19 and J is TRBJ1-6, with a tentative D call TRBD1 (6 bases). Looked up from germline, CDR1 is LNHDA and CDR2 is SQIVND (reference sequence). The V end was cut by 10 bases, the J end by 6 bases, with 16 bases between. CDR3 size: 14 residues. The CDR3 is CATEDSLINSPLHF. CDR3 sequence (DNA): TGTGCCACCGAGGACAGCCTCATTAATTCACCCCTCCACTTT.

CDR3 DNA: TGTGCCTACTACAGGGGAGACCAAGCTTTCTTT. Amino acid sequence: CAYYRGDQAFF. This chain links TRBV30 with TRBJ1-1; 7 bases map to TRBD1. CDR3 length: 11 residues. After removal of 7 bases from V and 9 bases from J, the junction contained 8 bases not matched to a gene. Germline V CDR1 and CDR2: GTSNPN, SVGIG (reference sequence).

The chain links TRBV30 to TRBJ1-1; no clear D. This CDR3 spans 14 amino acids. The V gene's germline CDR1 is GTSNPN and CDR2 SVGIG (reference sequence). The ends were cut back, 4 bases at V and 0 bases at J, with 12 bases in the middle. The DNA for the CDR3 is TGTGCCTGGACCCCCCCCGGGGTGAACACTGAAGCTTTCTTT. Protein sequence: CAWTPPGVNTEAFF.

The rearrangement links TRBV18 to TRBJ2-5; D unresolved. With 3 bases removed from V and 1 base from J, the gap between germline ends came to 6 bases. Per germline, CDR1 KGHSH and CDR2 LQKENI. This CDR3 comprises 13 residues. CDR3 DNA sequence: TGTGCCAGCTCACCTCTCCCCCAAGAGACCCAGTACTTC. Amino acid sequence: CASSPLPQETQYF.

The gene calls are TRBV4-3 and TRBJ1-5; TRBD1 matches at 8 bases. This CDR3 is built from 14 residues. CDR1 LGHNA and CDR2 YSLEER come from the germline V gene. V lost 3 bases and J lost 7; bases outside the gene matches: 5. CDR3 nucleotides: TGCGCCAGCAGCCAGAACAGGGGGGCCCAGCCCCAGCATTTT. Amino acids: CASSQNRGAQPQHF.

The chain combines TRBV11-2 with TRBJ1-6, with D unclear. Trimming cost V 2 bases and J 5 bases, with 7 bases left between them. The CDR3 loop spans 14 amino acids. Germline lookup yields CDR1 SGHAT and CDR2 FQNNGV. DNA of the CDR3: TGTGCCAGCAGCTTAAGAAGCGATAATTCACCCCTCCACTTT. Translated: CASSLRSDNSPLHF.

V and J are TRBV9 and TRBJ2-5; 10 nucleotides agree with TRBD2. Germline V CDR1 and CDR2: SGDLS, YYNGEE. V lost 0 bases, J lost 1 base, and 0 bases stayed unmatched. The CDR3 runs to 15 residues. Here the CDR3 reads CASSVASGSQETQYF. The CDR3 region has the DNA TGTGCCAGCAGCGTAGCTAGCGGGAGCCAAGAGACCCAGTACTTC.

The rearrangement links TRBV28 to TRBJ1-5; D gene uncertain. Trimming removed 6 bases from V and 5 bases from J, with 20 bases in between. Germline V gives CDR1 MDHEN, CDR2 SYDVKM. CDR3 length equals 16 residues. The CDR3 spells CASRQQKTSDHQPQHF. The CDR3 nucleotides read TGTGCCAGCAGACAACAAAAGACATCCGATCATCAGCCCCAGCATTTT.

The chain joins TRBV5-1 to TRBJ1-4; 7 bases map to TRBD1. The CDR3 contains 15 residues. Germline CDR1 reads SGHRS; CDR2 reads YFSETQ. The V and J ends lost 0 bases and 8 bases, in that order; junction bases with no gene match: 7. In nucleotides, the CDR3 is TGCGCCAGCAGCTTGGGGGGGACAGAACGCGAAAAACTGTTTTTT. Its translation is CASSLGGTEREKLFF.

The rearrangement links TRBV30 to TRBJ1-1; no clear D. Germline loops: CDR1 GTSNPN, CDR2 SVGIG (reference sequence). The CDR3 is made up of 14 amino acids. V shed 4 bases and J shed 7 bases, with 19 bases lying between them. CDR3 nucleotides: TGTGCCTGGAAGGCTGCGGGAAGAGTGGGTGAAGCTTTCTTT. This gives the protein CAWKAAGRVGEAFF.

This chain joins TRBV30 and TRBJ2-3; no clear D gene. Germline V gene sequence: CDR1 GTSNPN, CDR2 SVGIG (reference sequence). V was pared by 3 bases and J by 4 bases, with 8 bases between. This CDR3 contains 12 residues. CDR3 DNA: TGTGCCTGGAGCGACTCGCCAGATACGCAGTATTTT. Encoded protein: CAWSDSPDTQYF.

The V call is TRBV9, the J call TRBJ2-5; D is possibly TRBD2 (5 bases). The CDR3 covers 14 residues. V lost 4 bases to trimming and J lost 5 bases, with 15 bases between them. Germline V lookup: CDR1 SGDLS, CDR2 YYNGEE. The CDR3 spells CASSPHNSGETQYF. The CDR3 DNA reads TGTGCCAGCAGCCCCCATAACTCGGGGGAGACCCAGTACTTC. Looking up the rest from reference TRBV9 and TRBJ2-5 gives the full variable domain: DSGVTQTPKHLITATGQRVTLRCSPRSGDLSVYWYQQSLDQGLQFLIQYYNGEERAKGNILERFSAQQFPDLHSELNLSSLELGDSALYFCASSPHNSGETQYFGPGTRLLVL.

The J gene is TRBJ2-2, the V gene TRBV10-1; no clear D gene. The ends were cut back, 5 bases at V and 6 bases at J, with 10 bases in the middle. Germline V gives CDR1 WNHNN, CDR2 SYGVQD (reference sequence). The CDR3 spans 13 residues. The CDR3, as DNA: TGCGCCAGCAGTTCTTATATCGCCGGGGAGCTGTTTTTT. This gives the protein CASSSYIAGELFF.

The chain has TRBV23-1 and TRBJ2-1, with D possibly TRBD1 on 5 matching bases. TRBV23-1 is an open reading frame, and its role is uncertain. The CDR3 has 12 amino acids. The V end lost 2 bases, the J end lost 9 bases, and 8 bases lay between the germline ends. CDR3 DNA sequence: TGCGCCAGCAGTCAAAGAAGGGGTGAGCAGTTCTTC. Translating gives CASSQRRGEQFF.

The chain combines TRBV7-9 with TRBJ2-1; 9 bases match TRBD1. This CDR3 spans 16 amino acids. The germline CDR1 and CDR2 sequences are SEHNR and FQNEAQ (reference sequence). With 5 bases clipped from V and 6 bases from J, the junction kept 11 bases outside the gene matches. This CDR3 is CASSHKGTGFRNEQFF. The CDR3 region has the DNA TGTGCCAGCAGCCATAAAGGGACAGGGTTTCGCAATGAGCAGTTCTTC.

The V call is TRBV7-9, the J call TRBJ2-1; 10 positions agree with TRBD2. The CDR3 extends over 16 amino acids. Germline loops: CDR1 SEHNR, CDR2 FQNEAQ (reference sequence). J gave up 4 bases and V 10 bases, and 13 bases lay outside the gene matches. As DNA, the CDR3 is TGTGCCACAAGGCTAGCGGGAGTTCTGTTTTACAATGAGCAGTTCTTC. This encodes CATRLAGVLFYNEQFF.

The rearrangement links TRBV11-1 to TRBJ2-3; no firm D call. Trimming left V 1 base short and J 3 bases short, with 11 bases between. The CDR3 extends over 15 amino acids. The germline V gene encodes CDR1 SGHAT and CDR2 FQDESV (reference sequence). CDR3: CASSLESLTTDTQYF. CDR3 sequence (DNA): TGTGCCAGCAGCTTAGAGAGTCTTACTACAGATACGCAGTATTTT.

CDR3 sequence (DNA): TGTGCCAGCACCCTACAGGGGGCAGGGGAAAAACTGTTTTTT. Its translation: CASTLQGAGEKLFF. The chain has TRBV7-9 and TRBJ1-4; TRBD1 aligns across 9 bases. CDR1 and CDR2 (germline): SEHNR, FQNEAQ (reference sequence). The V and J ends lost 7 bases and 8 bases, in that order; junction bases with no gene match: 8. The CDR3 is 14 residues long.

In DNA, the CDR3 is TGTGCCAGCAGCCACCGGGTCCCTCAGCCCGGGGAGCTGTTTTTT. This encodes CASSHRVPQPGELFF. The chain employs TRBV7-6 and TRBJ2-2; no reliable D call. V shed 5 bases and J shed 6 bases, with 16 bases lying between them. The CDR3 has 15 residues. CDR1 and CDR2 (germline): SGHVS, FNYEAQ.

V usage is TRBV4-2 and J usage is TRBJ2-7; 9 nucleotides match TRBD1. The V and J ends lost 0 bases and 5 bases, in that order; junction bases with no gene match: 8. The CDR3 covers 16 residues. CDR1 and CDR2 (germline): LGHNA, YNFKEQ. The CDR3 DNA reads as TGTGCCAGCAGCCAAGAAACGGGACAGGGTAATCACGAGCAGTACTTC. Protein product: CASSQETGQGNHEQYF.

The gene calls are TRBV6-5 and TRBJ2-7; the D gene is possibly TRBD2 (6 bases). Trimming removed 6 bases at V and 5 bases at J, with 14 bases between. From germline, CDR1 is MNHEY and CDR2 SVGAGI. CDR3 length: 13 residues. The CDR3 reads CASRPWGVHEQYF. CDR3 DNA: TGTGCCAGCAGGCCCTGGGGGGTCCACGAGCAGTACTTC.